This T cell receptor beta chain originates from a study of T cell clusters in autoimmune cytopenias (dated by TCRdb to the late 2010s). As for the study more broadly: TRB sequencing reached a median depth of approximately 50,000 reads per sample and yielded a median of around 2,200 distinct TRB clonotypes per sample. Alongside healthy, CLL and autoimmune hepatitis controls, autoimmune cytopenia patients had their peripheral blood TRB and IGH repertoires sequenced at active disease and again during treatment follow-up. The study was designed to test whether a disease-specific immune repertoire signature usable as a blood-based biomarker is carried by autoimmune cytopenia patients.

To amplify TRB rearrangements, a touch-down multiplex PCR protocol was run with the TRB-A and TRB-B primer pools combined in a single tube. Illumina adapters and sample indices were added to the amplicons through two consecutive PCR reactions using Phusion HS II polymerase. After gel purification with the NucleoSpin Gel and PCR Clean-up kit, the amplicons were quantified by Qubit and checked for quality on an Agilent 2100 Bioanalyzer. Sequencing of the libraries was done on an Illumina MiSeq with paired-end, single-indexed, 600-cycle runs. The paper's data handling went like this. TRB reads were aligned and assembled with MiXCR version 2.1.12 using the default MiXCR reference library. A clone was defined by each unique CDR3 nucleotide sequence, and the analysis included only productive sequences with two or more reads. Repertoire diversity was assessed with alpha-parameterized diversity profiles (alpha 0 to 5), including the Shannon (alpha 1) and Simpson (alpha 2) indices, which were computed with an R script. Combinatorial TRB VJ usage was computed with the tcR package and compared between cohorts by principal component analysis with ade4. Using GLIPH, TCRbeta CDR3s were clustered on pairs of cohorts matched for age and read depth, and a Wilcoxon test was used to compare cluster frequencies. Following reprocessing of the reads by TCRdb, the data hold one row per CDR3 protein sequence and no DNA is available. The V and J calls follow TCRdb's processing rather than the paper's. This sample's table lists some 8,300 distinct CDR3 sequences. The top ten clones comprise around 4.5% of the sample.

The CDR3, cysteine through phenylalanine, is 14 amino acids long. There is no recorded DNA. The germline V gene gives CDR1 as SGHDT and CDR2 as YYEEEE. As to this clonotype: This receptor's antigen is unknown.

For each sample, TRB amplification used about 250 ng of peripheral blood genomic DNA, equal to roughly 38,000 genome equivalents. Findings and caveats that apply to the study as a whole: The T cell clusters were only ever defined in silico, so experimental validation of their functional role was still needed. A lack of physiological T cell clusters in primary autoimmune cytopenia patients was suggested by GLIPH, as 51 clusters were found to be exclusive to healthy donors versus under 20 exclusive to patients. TRB repertoire shifts, with less even repertoires in secondary cytopenia and CLL, mostly reflected lymphoma bias rather than autoimmunity. In the comparison of secondary cytopenia with CLL, the cluster-lack signature was not observed, apparently because the dominant lymphoma-associated repertoire masked the signature. About 3.3-fold more exclusive TRB clusters were observed in healthy donors than in active autoimmune hepatitis patients, consistent with an autoimmunity-wide signature.

The clonotype comes from a human donor with an autoimmune cytopenia or autoimmune hepatitis (not recorded which). Sequencing was done on a sample of peripheral blood. The chain uses TRBV5-6 and TRBJ1-1. The encoded CDR3 is CASSLVAVNTEAFF. Full variable domain (CDR3 extended with the reference TRBV5-6 and TRBJ1-1 proteins): DAGVTQSPTHLIKTRGQQVTLRCSPKSGHDTVSWYQQALGQGPQFIFQYYEEEERQRGNFPDRFSGHQFPNYSSELNVNALLLGDSALYLCASSLVAVNTEAFFGQGTRLTVV.